The source of this TCR beta chain is a study of T cells in Graves' hyperthyroidism and ophthalmopathy. Study observations and caveats: Peripheral blood also featured most of the thyroid clonotypes expanded above 0.001.

RNA transcripts provided the source from which TCR beta CDR3 regions were amplified. The primer set for the first-round RT-PCR of the TCR CDR3 was HTBI. Via MiXCR, TCRdb re-called the multiplex PCR reads, giving one row per CDR3 protein. This sample yields over 500,000 distinct CDR3 sequences, of which 12% to 15% are seen a single time; over 11% belongs to the top ten. V shed 0 bases and J shed 5 bases, with 15 bases lying between them. Per germline, CDR1 LGHNT and CDR2 FRNRAP. The CDR3 contains 16 residues. A few counts support this clonotype. Its antigen is as yet unknown. The receptor's source is a woman between 40 and 55 years old with Graves' hyperthyroidism. Sequences were obtained from blood. This sequence joins TRBV12-5 and TRBJ2-3, with TRBD1 as a possible D gene (6 bases). The CDR3 coding sequence is TGTGCTAGTGGTTTGGTACTTACAGGGTGGGAAGATACGCAGTATTTT. Its protein is CASGLVLTGWEDTQYF.